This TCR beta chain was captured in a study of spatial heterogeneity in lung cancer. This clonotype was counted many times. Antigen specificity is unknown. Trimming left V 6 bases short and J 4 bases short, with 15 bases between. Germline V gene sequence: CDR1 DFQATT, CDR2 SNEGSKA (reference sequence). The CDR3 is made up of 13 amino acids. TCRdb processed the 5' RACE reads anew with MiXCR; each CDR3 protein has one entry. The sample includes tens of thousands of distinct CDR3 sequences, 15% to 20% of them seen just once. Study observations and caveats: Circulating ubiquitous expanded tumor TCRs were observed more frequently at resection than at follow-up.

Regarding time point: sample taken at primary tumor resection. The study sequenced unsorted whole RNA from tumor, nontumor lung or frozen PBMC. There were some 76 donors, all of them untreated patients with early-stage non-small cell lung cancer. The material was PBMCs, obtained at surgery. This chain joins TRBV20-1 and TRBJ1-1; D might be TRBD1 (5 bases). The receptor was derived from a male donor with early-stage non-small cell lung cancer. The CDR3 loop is CSAPQGAGTEAFF. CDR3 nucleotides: TGCAGTGCCCCCCAAGGGGCGGGCACTGAAGCTTTCTTT.